This TCR beta chain stems from a study of T cell responses to AZD1222 COVID-19 vaccine. This CDR3 has 16 amino acids. From germline, CDR1 is SEHNR and CDR2 FQNEAQ (reference sequence). With 5 bases removed from V and 0 bases from J, the gap between germline ends came to 14 bases. Sequenced by immunoSEQ multiplex PCR; TCRdb stores in-frame clones only, minus some. The sample lists around 150,000 clones; approximately 89% were seen once. Sequences were derived from peripheral blood, sampled on day 0 of AZD1222 vaccination. This TCR was sampled from an adult in good health. This chain uses TRBV7-9 with TRBJ1-3, with D possibly TRBD1 on 5 matching bases. The CDR3 DNA reads TGTGCCAGCAGCCCAAGGAGGGGAGCCTCTGGAAACACCATATATTTT. Its translation is CASSPRRGASGNTIYF.